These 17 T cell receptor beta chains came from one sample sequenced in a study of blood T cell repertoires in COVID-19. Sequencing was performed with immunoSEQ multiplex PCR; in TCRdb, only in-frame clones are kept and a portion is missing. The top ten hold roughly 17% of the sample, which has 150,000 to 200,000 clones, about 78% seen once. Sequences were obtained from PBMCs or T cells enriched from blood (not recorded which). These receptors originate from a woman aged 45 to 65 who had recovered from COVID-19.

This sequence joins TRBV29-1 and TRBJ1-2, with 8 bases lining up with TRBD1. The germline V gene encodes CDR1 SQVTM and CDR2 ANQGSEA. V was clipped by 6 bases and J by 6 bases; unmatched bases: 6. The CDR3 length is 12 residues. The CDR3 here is CSVDGQGHGYTF. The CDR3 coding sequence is TGCAGCGTGGACGGACAGGGCCATGGCTACACCTTC.

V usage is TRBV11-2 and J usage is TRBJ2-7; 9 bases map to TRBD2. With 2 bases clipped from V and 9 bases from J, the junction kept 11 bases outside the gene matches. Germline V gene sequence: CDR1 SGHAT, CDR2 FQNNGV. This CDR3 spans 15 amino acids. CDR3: CASSLSTAGGSGQYF. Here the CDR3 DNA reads TGTGCCAGCAGCTTATCCACAGCGGGAGGCAGCGGGCAGTACTTC.

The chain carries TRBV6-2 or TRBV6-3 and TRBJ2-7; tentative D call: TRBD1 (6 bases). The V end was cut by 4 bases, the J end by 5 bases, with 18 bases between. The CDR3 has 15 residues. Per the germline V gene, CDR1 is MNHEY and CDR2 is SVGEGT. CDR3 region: CASSSDRPASNEQYF. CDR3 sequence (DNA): TGTGCCAGCAGTTCCGACAGGCCCGCCAGCAACGAGCAGTACTTC.

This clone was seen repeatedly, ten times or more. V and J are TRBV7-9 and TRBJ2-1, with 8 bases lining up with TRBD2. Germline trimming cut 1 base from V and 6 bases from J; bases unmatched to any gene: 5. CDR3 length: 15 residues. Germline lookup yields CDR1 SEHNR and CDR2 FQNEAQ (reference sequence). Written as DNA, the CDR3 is TGTGCCAGCAGCTTAGTAGGACTAGCAGGCAATGAGCAGTTCTTC. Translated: CASSLVGLAGNEQFF. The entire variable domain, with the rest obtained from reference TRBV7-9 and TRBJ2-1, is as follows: DTGVSQNPRHKITKRGQNVTFRCDPISEHNRLYWYRQTLGQGPEFLTYFQNEAQLEKSRLLSDRFSAERPKGSFSTLEIQRTEQGDSAMYLCASSLVGLAGNEQFFGPGTRLTVL.

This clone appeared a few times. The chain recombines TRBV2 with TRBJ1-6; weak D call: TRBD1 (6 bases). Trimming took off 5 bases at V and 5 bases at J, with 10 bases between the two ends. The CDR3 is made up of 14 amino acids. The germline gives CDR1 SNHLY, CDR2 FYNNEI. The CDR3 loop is CASSIRDNNSPLHF. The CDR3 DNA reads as TGTGCCAGCAGTATCAGGGACAATAATTCACCCCTCCACTTT.

The CDR3, as DNA: TGCAGTGCTAGTGGGCAGCTCGACAGCTCCTACAATGAGCAGTTCTTC. Translation: CSASGQLDSSYNEQFF. The V and J genes are TRBV20-1 and TRBJ2-1, with a tentative D call TRBD1 (5 bases). The CDR3 spans 16 residues. Germline-derived CDR1 and CDR2 are DFQATT and SNEGSKA (reference sequence). Trimming cost V 3 bases and J 0 bases, with 15 bases left between them.

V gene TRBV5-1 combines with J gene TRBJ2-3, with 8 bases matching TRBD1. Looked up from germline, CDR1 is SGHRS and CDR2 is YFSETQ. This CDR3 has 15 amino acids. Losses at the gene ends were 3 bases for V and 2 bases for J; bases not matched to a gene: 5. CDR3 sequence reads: CASSYWTGTTDTQYF. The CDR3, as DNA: TGCGCCAGCAGCTATTGGACAGGGACCACAGATACGCAGTATTTT.

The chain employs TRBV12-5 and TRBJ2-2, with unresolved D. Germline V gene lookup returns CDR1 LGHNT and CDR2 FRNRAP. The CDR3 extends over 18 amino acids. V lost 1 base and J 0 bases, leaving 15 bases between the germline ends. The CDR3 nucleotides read TGTGCTAGTGGTTTGGCGTCGGTGGAGCGTGCGAACACCGGGGAGCTGTTTTTT. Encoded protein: CASGLASVERANTGELFF.

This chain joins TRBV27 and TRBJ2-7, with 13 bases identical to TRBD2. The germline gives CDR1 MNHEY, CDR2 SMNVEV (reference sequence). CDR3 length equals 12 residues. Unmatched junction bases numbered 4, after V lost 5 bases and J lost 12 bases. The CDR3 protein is CASSGTSGKGYF. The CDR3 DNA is TGTGCCAGCAGTGGGACTAGCGGGAAGGGGTACTTC.

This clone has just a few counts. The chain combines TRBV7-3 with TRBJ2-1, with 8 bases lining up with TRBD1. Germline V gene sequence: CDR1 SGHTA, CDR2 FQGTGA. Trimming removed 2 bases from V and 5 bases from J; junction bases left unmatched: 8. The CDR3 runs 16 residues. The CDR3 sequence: CASSLGQDRVNNEQFF. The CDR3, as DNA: TGTGCCAGCAGCTTAGGCCAGGACAGGGTGAACAATGAGCAGTTCTTC.

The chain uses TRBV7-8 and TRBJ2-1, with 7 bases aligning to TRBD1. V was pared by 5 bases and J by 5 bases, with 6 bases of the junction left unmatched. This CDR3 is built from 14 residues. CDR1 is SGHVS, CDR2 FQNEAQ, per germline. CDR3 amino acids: CASSTAGTDNEQFF. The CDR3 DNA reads TGTGCCAGCAGCACCGCCGGGACAGACAATGAGCAGTTCTTC. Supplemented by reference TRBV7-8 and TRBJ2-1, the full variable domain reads GAGVSQSPRYKVAKRGQDVALRCDPISGHVSLFWYQQALGQGPEFLTYFQNEAQLDKSGLPSDRFFAERPEGSVSTLKIQRTQQEDSAVYLCASSTAGTDNEQFFGPGTRLTVL.

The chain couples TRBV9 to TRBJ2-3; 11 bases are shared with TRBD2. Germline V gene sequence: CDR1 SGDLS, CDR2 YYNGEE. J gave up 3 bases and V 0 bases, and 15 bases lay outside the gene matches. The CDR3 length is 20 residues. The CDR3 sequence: CASSVGHGTSGRRGTDTQYF. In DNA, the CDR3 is TGTGCCAGCAGCGTAGGGCATGGCACTAGCGGGAGAAGGGGGACAGATACGCAGTATTTT. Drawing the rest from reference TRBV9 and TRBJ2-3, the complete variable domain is DSGVTQTPKHLITATGQRVTLRCSPRSGDLSVYWYQQSLDQGLQFLIQYYNGEERAKGNILERFSAQQFPDLHSELNLSSLELGDSALYFCASSVGHGTSGRRGTDTQYFGPGTRLTVL.

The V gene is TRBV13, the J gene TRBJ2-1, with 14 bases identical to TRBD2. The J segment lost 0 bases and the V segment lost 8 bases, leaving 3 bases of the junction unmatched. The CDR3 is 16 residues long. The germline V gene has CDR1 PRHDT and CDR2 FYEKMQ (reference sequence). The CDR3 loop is CASGLAGGFSYNEQFF. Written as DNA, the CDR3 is TGTGCCAGCGGACTAGCGGGAGGCTTCTCCTACAATGAGCAGTTCTTC.

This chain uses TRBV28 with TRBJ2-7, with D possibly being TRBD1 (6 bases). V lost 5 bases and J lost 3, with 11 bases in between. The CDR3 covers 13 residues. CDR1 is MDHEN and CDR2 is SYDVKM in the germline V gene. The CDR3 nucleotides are TGTGCCAGCAGTCCAGGACAGAACTACGAGCAGTACTTC. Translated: CASSPGQNYEQYF.

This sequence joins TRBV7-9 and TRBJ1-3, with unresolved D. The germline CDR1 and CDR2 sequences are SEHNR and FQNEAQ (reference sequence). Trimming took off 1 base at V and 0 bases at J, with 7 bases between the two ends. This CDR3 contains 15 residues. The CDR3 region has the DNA TGTGCCAGCAGCTTAGACACCAGCTCTGGAAACACCATATATTTT. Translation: CASSLDTSSGNTIYF.

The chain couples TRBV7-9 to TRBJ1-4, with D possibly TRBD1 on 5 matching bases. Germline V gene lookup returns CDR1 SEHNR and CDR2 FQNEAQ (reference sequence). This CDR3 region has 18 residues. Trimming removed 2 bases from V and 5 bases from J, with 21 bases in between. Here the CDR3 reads CASSLRRIARGGNEKLFF. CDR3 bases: TGTGCCAGCAGCTTAAGGAGGATCGCAAGGGGAGGGAATGAAAAACTGTTTTTT. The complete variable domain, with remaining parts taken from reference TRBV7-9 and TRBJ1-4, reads DTGVSQNPRHKITKRGQNVTFRCDPISEHNRLYWYRQTLGQGPEFLTYFQNEAQLEKSRLLSDRFSAERPKGSFSTLEIQRTEQGDSAMYLCASSLRRIARGGNEKLFFGSGTQLSVL.

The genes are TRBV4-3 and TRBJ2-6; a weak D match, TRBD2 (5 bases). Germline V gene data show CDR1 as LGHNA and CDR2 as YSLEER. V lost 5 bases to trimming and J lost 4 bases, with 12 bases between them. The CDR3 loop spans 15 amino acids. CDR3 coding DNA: TGCGCCAGCAGCGGGAGCCGTGCAGGGGCCAACGTCCTGACTTTC. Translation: CASSGSRAGANVLTF.